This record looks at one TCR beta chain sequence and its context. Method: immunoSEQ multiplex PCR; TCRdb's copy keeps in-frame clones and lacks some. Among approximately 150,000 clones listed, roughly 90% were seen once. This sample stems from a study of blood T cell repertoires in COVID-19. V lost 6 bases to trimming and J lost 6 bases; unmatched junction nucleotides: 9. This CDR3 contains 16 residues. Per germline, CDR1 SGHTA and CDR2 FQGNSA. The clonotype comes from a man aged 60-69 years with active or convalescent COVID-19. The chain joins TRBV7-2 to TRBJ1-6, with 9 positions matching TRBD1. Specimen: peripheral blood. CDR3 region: CASRPSTQGANSPLHF. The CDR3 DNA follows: TGTGCCAGCAGGCCCAGTACACAGGGGGCTAATTCACCCCTCCACTTT.